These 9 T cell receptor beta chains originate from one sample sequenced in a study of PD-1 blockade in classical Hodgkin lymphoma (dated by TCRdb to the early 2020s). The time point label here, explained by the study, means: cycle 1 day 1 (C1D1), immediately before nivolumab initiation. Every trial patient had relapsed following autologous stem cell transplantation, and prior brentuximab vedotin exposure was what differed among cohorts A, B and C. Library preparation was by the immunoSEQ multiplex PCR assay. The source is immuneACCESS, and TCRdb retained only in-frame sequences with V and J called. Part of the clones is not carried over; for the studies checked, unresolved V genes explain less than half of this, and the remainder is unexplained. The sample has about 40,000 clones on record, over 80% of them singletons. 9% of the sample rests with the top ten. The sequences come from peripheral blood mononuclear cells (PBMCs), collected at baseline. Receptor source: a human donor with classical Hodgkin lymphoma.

The CDR3: CASSVYPAYEQYF. CDR3 in DNA: TGTGCCAGCAGCGTATATCCGGCCTACGAGCAGTACTTC. J is TRBJ2-7 and V is TRBV9; no definite D call. Trimming left V 1 base short and J 2 bases short, with 7 bases between. CDR3 length: 13 residues. Germline CDR1 reads SGDLS; CDR2 reads YYNGEE.

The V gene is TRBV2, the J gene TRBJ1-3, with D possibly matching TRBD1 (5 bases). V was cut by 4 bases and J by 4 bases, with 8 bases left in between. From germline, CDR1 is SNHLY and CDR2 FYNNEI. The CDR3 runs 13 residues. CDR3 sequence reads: CASSGGDGNTIYF. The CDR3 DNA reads TGTGCCAGCAGTGGTGGGGACGGAAACACCATATATTTT.

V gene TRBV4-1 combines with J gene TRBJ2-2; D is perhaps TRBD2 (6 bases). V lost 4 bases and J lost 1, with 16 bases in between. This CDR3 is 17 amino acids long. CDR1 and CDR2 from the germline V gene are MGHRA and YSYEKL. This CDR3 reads CASSRGTSLGNTGELFF. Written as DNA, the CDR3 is TGCGCCAGCAGCCGGGGGACTTCCTTGGGGAACACCGGGGAGCTGTTTTTT.

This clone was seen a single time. The DNA of the CDR3 is TGTGCCAGCCGAATCGGGCAGGGAGAAGAGACCCAGTACTTC. Residues: CASRIGQGEETQYF. The rearrangement links TRBV11-3 to TRBJ2-5; D possibly matches TRBD1 or TRBD2 (5 bases each). Germline lookup yields CDR1 SGHNT and CDR2 YENEEA. V was cut by 8 bases and J by 3 bases, with 16 bases left in between. The CDR3 is 14 residues long. The whole variable domain, filled in from reference TRBV11-3 and TRBJ2-5, reads EAGVVQSPRYKIIEKKQPVAFWCNPISGHNTLYWYLQNLGQGPELLIRYENEEAVDDSQLPKDRFSAERLKGVDSTLKIQPAELGDSAVYLCASRIGQGEETQYFGPGTRLLVL.

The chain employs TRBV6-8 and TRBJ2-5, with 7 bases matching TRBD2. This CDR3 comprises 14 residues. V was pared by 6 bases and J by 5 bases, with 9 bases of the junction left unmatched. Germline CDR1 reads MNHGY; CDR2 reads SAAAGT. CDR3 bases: TGTGCCAGCAGCGGGGTGGGGAGGGGTGAGACCCAGTACTTC. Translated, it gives CASSGVGRGETQYF.

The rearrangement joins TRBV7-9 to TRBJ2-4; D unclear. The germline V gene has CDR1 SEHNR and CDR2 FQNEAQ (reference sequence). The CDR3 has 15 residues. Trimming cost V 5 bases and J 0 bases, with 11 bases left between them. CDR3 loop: CASSPYRLAKNIQYF. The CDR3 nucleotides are TGTGCCAGCAGCCCCTATCGATTAGCCAAAAACATTCAGTACTTC.

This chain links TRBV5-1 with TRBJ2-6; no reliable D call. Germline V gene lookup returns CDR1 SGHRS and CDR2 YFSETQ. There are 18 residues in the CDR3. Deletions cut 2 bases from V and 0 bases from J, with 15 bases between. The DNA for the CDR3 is TGCGCCAGCAGCTTTGGCCCCCTGTCGGGCTCTGGGGCCAACGTCCTGACTTTC. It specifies CASSFGPLSGSGANVLTF.

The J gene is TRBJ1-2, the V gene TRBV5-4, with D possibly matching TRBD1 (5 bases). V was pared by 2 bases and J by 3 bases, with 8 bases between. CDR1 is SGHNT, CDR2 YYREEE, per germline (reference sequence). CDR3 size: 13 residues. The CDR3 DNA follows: TGTGCCAGCAGCTTAAGAGGGGACTATGGCTACACCTTC. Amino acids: CASSLRGDYGYTF.

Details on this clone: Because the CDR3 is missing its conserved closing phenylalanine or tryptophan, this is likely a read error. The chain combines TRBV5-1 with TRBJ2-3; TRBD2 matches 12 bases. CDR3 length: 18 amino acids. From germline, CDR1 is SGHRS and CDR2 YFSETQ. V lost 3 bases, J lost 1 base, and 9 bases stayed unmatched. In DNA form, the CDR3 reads TGCGCCAGCAGCTGGCTAGCGGGAGGGTTTTCGGGCACAGATACGCAGTATCTT. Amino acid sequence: CASSWLAGGFSGTDTQYL.